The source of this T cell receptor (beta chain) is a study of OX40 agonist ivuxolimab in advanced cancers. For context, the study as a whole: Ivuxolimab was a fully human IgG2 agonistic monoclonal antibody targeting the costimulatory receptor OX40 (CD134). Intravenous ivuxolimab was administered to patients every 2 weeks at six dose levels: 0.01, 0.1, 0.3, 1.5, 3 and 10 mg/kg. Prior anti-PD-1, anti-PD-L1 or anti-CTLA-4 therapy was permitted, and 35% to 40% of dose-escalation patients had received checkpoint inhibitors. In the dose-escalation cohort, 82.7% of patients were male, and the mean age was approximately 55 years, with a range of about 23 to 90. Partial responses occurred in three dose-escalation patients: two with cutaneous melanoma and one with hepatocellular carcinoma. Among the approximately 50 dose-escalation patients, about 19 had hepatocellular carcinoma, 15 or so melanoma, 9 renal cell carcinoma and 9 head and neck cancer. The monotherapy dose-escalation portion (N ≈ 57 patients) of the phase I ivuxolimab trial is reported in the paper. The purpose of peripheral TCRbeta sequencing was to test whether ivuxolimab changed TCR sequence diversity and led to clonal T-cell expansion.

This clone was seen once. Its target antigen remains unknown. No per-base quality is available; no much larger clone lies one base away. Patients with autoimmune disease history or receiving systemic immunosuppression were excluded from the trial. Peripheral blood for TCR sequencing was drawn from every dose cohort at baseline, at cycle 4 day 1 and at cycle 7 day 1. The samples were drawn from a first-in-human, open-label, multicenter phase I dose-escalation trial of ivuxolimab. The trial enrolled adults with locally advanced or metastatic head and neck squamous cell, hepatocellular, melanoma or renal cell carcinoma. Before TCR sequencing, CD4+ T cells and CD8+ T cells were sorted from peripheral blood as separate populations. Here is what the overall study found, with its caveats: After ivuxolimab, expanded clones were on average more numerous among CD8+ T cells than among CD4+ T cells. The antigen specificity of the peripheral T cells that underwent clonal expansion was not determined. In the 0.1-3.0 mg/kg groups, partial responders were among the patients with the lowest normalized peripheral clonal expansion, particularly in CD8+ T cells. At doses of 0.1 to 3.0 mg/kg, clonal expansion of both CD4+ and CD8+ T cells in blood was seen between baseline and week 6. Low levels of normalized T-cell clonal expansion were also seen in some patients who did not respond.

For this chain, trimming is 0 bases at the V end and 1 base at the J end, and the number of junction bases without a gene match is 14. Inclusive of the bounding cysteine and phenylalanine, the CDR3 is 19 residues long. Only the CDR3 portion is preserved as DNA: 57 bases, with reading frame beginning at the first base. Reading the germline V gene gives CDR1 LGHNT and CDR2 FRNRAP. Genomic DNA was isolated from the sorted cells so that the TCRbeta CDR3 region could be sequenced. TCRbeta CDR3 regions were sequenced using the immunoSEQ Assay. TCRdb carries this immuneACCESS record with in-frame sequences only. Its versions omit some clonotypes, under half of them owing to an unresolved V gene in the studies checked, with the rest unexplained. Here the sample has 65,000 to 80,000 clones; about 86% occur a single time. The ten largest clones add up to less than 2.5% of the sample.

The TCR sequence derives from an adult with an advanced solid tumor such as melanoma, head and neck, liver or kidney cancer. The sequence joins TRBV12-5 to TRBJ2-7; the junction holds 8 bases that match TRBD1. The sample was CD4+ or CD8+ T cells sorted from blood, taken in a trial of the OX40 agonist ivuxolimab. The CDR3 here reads CASGLVLWTGTQPSYEQYF. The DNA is TGTGCTAGTGGTTTGGTACTTTGGACAGGGACCCAACCGTCCTACGAGCAGTACTTC.